The rows below give T cell receptor beta chains drawn from one sample of a study of T-cell reconstitution after alpha-beta-depleted transplantation in children. TCRdb independently ran MiXCR on the PCR reads; one entry per CDR3 protein. The profile covers 490,000 or so distinct CDR3 sequences, with 12% appearing a single time and more than 5.5% taken by the ten largest. The sample was PBMCs from the stem cell graft donor, taken from the stem cell graft. Receptor source: a human donor who donated a stem cell graft to a child with combined immunodeficiency. The CDR3 runs from the conserved cysteine through the conserved F or W. D genes are given only for firm matches. Not every row has a clone size; where given, it reads once, few, many or a size class.

TGTGCCAGCAGTGAATTCGAGGGAAATGGCTACACCTTC	CASSEFEGNGYTF	-	TRBV2	TRBJ1-2	-
TGTGCCAGCAGCCCCGGGACAGGAACTAATGAAAAACTGTTTTTT	CASSPGTGTNEKLFF	few	TRBV4-2	TRBJ1-4	TRBD1
TGCAGTGCTTTCTTTCGTCAGGGACAAGAGACCCAGTACTTC	CSAFFRQGQETQYF	many	TRBV20-1	TRBJ2-5	-
TGTGCCAGCAGACGCCGGGTCCCAGATACGCAGTATTTT	CASRRRVPDTQYF	few	TRBV6-1	TRBJ2-3	-
TGTGCCCAAGTAGGGTCCTACGGGCAGTACTTC	CAQVGSYGQYF	many	TRBV12-3/TRBV12-4	TRBJ2-7	-
TGTGCCAGCAGCACCCGGACAGCTAGCACAGATACGCAGTATTTT	CASSTRTASTDTQYF	few	TRBV11-1	TRBJ2-3	-
TGCAGTGCCGAGTCATTAGCGGGAGGTGCAGATACGCAGTATTTT	CSAESLAGGADTQYF	-	TRBV20-1	TRBJ2-3	TRBD2
TGTGCCAGCAGCCAAGAAACTAGCGCGAACACCGGGGAGCTGTTTTTT	CASSQETSANTGELFF	many	TRBV4-2	TRBJ2-2	TRBD2
TGTGCCAGCTCACCACGGGTGACAGGGGGCGACTATGGCTACACCTTC	CASSPRVTGGDYGYTF	few	TRBV18	TRBJ1-2	TRBD1
TGTGCCAGCAGTTCCGGGACAGCCTCCTACGAGCAGTACTTC	CASSSGTASYEQYF	few	TRBV6-2/TRBV6-3	TRBJ2-7	TRBD1
TGTGCCAGCAGCTTATTGGGAGGAAACACCATATATTTT	CASSLLGGNTIYF	-	TRBV7-2	TRBJ1-3	-
TGTGCCAGCAGTTCGACTAGCGGAACAGATACGCAGTATTTT	CASSSTSGTDTQYF	many	TRBV12-3/TRBV12-4	TRBJ2-3	TRBD2
TGTGCCAGCAGTCCACAGCGGACAGGCTGGGAGCAGTACTTC	CASSPQRTGWEQYF	few	TRBV27	TRBJ2-7	TRBD1
TGTGCCAGCAGTTCTAATCGATTGAACACTGAAGCTTTCTTT	CASSSNRLNTEAFF	few	TRBV6-2/TRBV6-3	TRBJ1-1	-
TGTGCCAGCAGCCCAAGACTAGCGGGAACTGATACGCAGTATTTT	CASSPRLAGTDTQYF	few	TRBV6-2/TRBV6-3	TRBJ2-3	TRBD2
TGTGCCAGCAGTTACCTTTGGACTAGCGGGAGGTCCTACGAGCAGTACTTC	CASSYLWTSGRSYEQYF	-	TRBV6-2/TRBV6-3	TRBJ2-7	TRBD2
TGTGCCAGCAGCCCGGGACTAGCGGGAGCAGGAGAGACCCAGTACTTC	CASSPGLAGAGETQYF	many	TRBV3-1	TRBJ2-5	TRBD2
TGTGCCAGCAGCCCAGGAGTAGGGGAGCAGTACTTC	CASSPGVGEQYF	-	TRBV7-2	TRBJ2-7	-
TGTGCCAGCAGCTTATTTCAGGGGGGCTGGTACAATGAGCAGTTCTTC	CASSLFQGGWYNEQFF	-	TRBV7-2	TRBJ2-1	-
TGTGCCAGCAGCCCCCGAGCCGGGACAGGTCCCTACGAGCAGTACTTC	CASSPRAGTGPYEQYF	many	TRBV12-3/TRBV12-4	TRBJ2-7	TRBD1
TGTGCCAGCTCTACGACTAGCGGGCGTAATGAGCAGTTCTTC	CASSTTSGRNEQFF	few	TRBV18	TRBJ2-1	TRBD2
TGTGCCAGCAGCTGGGGGCCGAGCCCGAAGAACACCGGGGAGCTGTTTTTT	CASSWGPSPKNTGELFF	few	TRBV5-6	TRBJ2-2	-
TGCGCCAGCAGCTTGAGAGTGATGAACACTGAAGCTTTCTTT	CASSLRVMNTEAFF	many	TRBV5-1	TRBJ1-1	-
TGTGCCAGCAGTGGGGACAACCAAGAGACCCAGTACTTC	CASSGDNQETQYF	-	TRBV2	TRBJ2-5	-
TGCGCCAGCAGCTCCTCACTAGCGGGAGCCTACAATGAGCAGTTCTTC	CASSSSLAGAYNEQFF	many	TRBV4-3	TRBJ2-1	TRBD2
TGTGCCAGCAGTTGGGCTGGCGAGGGGACTCAAGAGACCCAGTACTTC	CASSWAGEGTQETQYF	-	TRBV12-3/TRBV12-4	TRBJ2-5	-
TGCGCCAGCAGCTCTGACCTACTAAGGACAGGGACCTCTGGGGCCAACGTCCTGACTTTC	CASSSDLLRTGTSGANVLTF	few	TRBV5-1	TRBJ2-6	TRBD1
TGTGCCAGCAGTTTAGAAGCAGGGGGCGTTTATCCGGATACGCAGTATTTT	CASSLEAGGVYPDTQYF	many	TRBV12-3/TRBV12-4	TRBJ2-3	TRBD1
TGTGCCGCCAAGCCCAGTGAGCAGTTCTTC	CAAKPSEQFF	many	TRBV24-1	TRBJ2-1	-
TGCAGTGCTGGAGGACAGGGCGATGCCGGGGAGCTGTTTTTT	CSAGGQGDAGELFF	few	TRBV20-1	TRBJ2-2	TRBD1
TGTGCCAGCAGCCAGGGGGAACTAGCGGGAAAGTTCTTC	CASSQGELAGKFF	-	TRBV6-1	TRBJ2-1	TRBD2
TGCAGCGTTGAAGTAGGTATTCCGCCACCCCAGCGGGACCCTCTAAACAATGAGCAGTTCTTC	CSVEVGIPPPQRDPLNNEQFF	few	TRBV29-1	TRBJ2-1	TRBD2
TGTGCCAGCAGTTCCCCCTCTAGTGCGGGGGACGAGCAGTACTTC	CASSSPSSAGDEQYF	many	TRBV12-3/TRBV12-4	TRBJ2-7	TRBD2
TGTGCCAGCTCATCCGGGGCGAAATACGAGCAGTACTTC	CASSSGAKYEQYF	many	TRBV18	TRBJ2-7	-
TGTGCCAGCAGTTTAGGGACTAGCGGACACAATGAGCAGTTCTTC	CASSLGTSGHNEQFF	many	TRBV12-3/TRBV12-4	TRBJ2-1	TRBD2
TGTGCCAGCAGCGTAGACAGGGGTACCTATGGCTACACCTTC	CASSVDRGTYGYTF	once	TRBV7-8	TRBJ1-2	TRBD1
TGTGCCATCAGCCCCGGACAGGGGGCCGGTACTGAAGCTTTCTTT	CAISPGQGAGTEAFF	-	TRBV10-3	TRBJ1-1	TRBD1
TGTGCCAGCAGCTTGAAGCGGATTAACAGATTTGGCACAGATACGCAGTATTTT	CASSLKRINRFGTDTQYF	many	TRBV11-2	TRBJ2-3	-
TGTGCCAGCAGCTTAAATCTAGGGACATCTCAAGAGACCCAGTACTTC	CASSLNLGTSQETQYF	-	TRBV9	TRBJ2-5	-
TGCAGCGTTGACGAGGCGGGGAGCTCCTACGAGCAGTACTTC	CSVDEAGSSYEQYF	few	TRBV29-1	TRBJ2-7	-
TGTGCCAGCAGTTTAGGGAGCCTAACGGGGTATGGCTACACCTTC	CASSLGSLTGYGYTF	-	TRBV12-3/TRBV12-4	TRBJ1-2	-
TGTGCCAGCAGTTTATCAGAAAATAATGAGCAGTTCTTC	CASSLSENNEQFF	few	TRBV27	TRBJ2-1	-
TGTGCCAGCAGTTTTGGGCTGATTACCGGGGAGCTGTTTTTT	CASSFGLITGELFF	few	TRBV27	TRBJ2-2	-
TGTGCCAGCAGTTTTCTTACTGGGCGGGGGGGCTCAGATACGCAGTATTTT	CASSFLTGRGGSDTQYF	few	TRBV27	TRBJ2-3	TRBD2
TGCGCCAGCAGCTTCGGACTTATGAACACTGAAGCTTTCTTT	CASSFGLMNTEAFF	many	TRBV5-1	TRBJ1-1	-
TGTGCCGCAGGGAACCTAGGAGCTGAAGCTTTCTTT	CAAGNLGAEAFF	-	TRBV19	TRBJ1-1	-
TGCGCCAGCAGTAGGGCTGCGGGGGCCGGGACAGTTTTTACTGTCGGGGCCAACGTCCTGACTTTC	CASSRAAGAGTVFTVGANVLTF	-	TRBV10-2	TRBJ2-6	-
TGTGCCTGGAGTATGGGGGGGCAAGAGACCCAGTACTTC	CAWSMGGQETQYF	-	TRBV30	TRBJ2-5	TRBD2
TGTGCCAGCAGCCACGTCCGGGACTTAAGCACAGATACGCAGTATTTT	CASSHVRDLSTDTQYF	few	TRBV4-2	TRBJ2-3	-
TGTGCCAGCAGCCCCGGAGCCCGTTCACCCCTCCACTTT	CASSPGARSPLHF	few	TRBV4-2	TRBJ1-6	-
TGTGCCAGCAGCTTAGCGAGTAGCGGGAGGACTAGCTCCTACGAGCAGTACTTC	CASSLASSGRTSSYEQYF	few	TRBV7-2	TRBJ2-7	TRBD2
TGCGCCAGCAGCAAGACTAGCGGGAGTTGGGGAGCCGGGGAGCTGTTTTTT	CASSKTSGSWGAGELFF	few	TRBV4-3	TRBJ2-2	TRBD2
TGTGCCAGCAGCCGACCGACTAGTCTCCGGTCCGGGGAGCTGTTTTTT	CASSRPTSLRSGELFF	few	TRBV6-2/TRBV6-3	TRBJ2-2	-
TGTGCCAGCAAGGAAAGACAGACAAATTCACCCCTCCACTTT	CASKERQTNSPLHF	-	TRBV6-2/TRBV6-3	TRBJ1-6	-
TGTGCCAGCTCACTTATGGGGGATTCAGATACGCAGTATTTT	CASSLMGDSDTQYF	-	TRBV18	TRBJ2-3	-